This T cell receptor (beta chain) derives from a study of OX40 agonist ivuxolimab in advanced cancers. General observations from the study: Doses of 0.1 to 3.0 mg/kg were accompanied by clonal expansion of CD4+ and CD8+ blood T cells by week 6.

Concerning this clone itself: What it binds is not known.

TCRdb's copy holds only in-frame clones and misses some; the assay was immunoSEQ multiplex PCR. The top ten clones hold around 0.86% of a sample with just over 90,000 clones, about 90% of them seen once. Specimen: CD4+ or CD8+ T cells sorted from blood, collected in a trial of the OX40 agonist ivuxolimab. This TCR was sampled from an adult with an advanced solid tumor such as melanoma, head and neck, liver or kidney cancer.

The CDR3 is CASSLNGRPEAFF. The CDR3 DNA sequence: TGTGCCAGCAGCTTAAACGGTCGCCCTGAAGCTTTCTTT. The V and J genes are TRBV11-1 and TRBJ1-1, with unresolved D. This CDR3 region has 13 residues. Trimming shortened V by 2 bases and J by 6 bases, and 10 bases separated the two germline ends. Germline CDR1 reads SGHAT; CDR2 reads FQDESV (reference sequence).